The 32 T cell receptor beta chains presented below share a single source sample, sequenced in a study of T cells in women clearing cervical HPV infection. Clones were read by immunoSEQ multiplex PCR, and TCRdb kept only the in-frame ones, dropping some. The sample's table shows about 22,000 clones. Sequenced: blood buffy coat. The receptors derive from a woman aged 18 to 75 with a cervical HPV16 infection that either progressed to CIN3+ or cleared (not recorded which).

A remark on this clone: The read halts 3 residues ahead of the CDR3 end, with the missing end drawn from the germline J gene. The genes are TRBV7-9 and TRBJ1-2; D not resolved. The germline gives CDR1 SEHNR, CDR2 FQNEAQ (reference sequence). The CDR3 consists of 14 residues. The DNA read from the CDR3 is TGTGCCAGCAGCCCGACATCGAGCTCCTACGAC. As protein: CASSPTSSSYD. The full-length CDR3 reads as CASSPTSSSYDYTF. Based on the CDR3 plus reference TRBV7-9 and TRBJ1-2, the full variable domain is DTGVSQNPRHKITKRGQNVTFRCDPISEHNRLYWYRQTLGQGPEFLTYFQNEAQLEKSRLLSDRFSAERPKGSFSTLEIQRTEQGDSAMYLCASSPTSSSYDYTFGSGTRLTVV.

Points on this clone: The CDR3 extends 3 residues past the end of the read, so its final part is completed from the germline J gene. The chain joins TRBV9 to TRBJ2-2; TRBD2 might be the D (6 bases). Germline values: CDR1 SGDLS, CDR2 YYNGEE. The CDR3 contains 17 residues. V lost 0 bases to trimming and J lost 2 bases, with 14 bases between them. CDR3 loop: CASSVVTGVLNTGELFF. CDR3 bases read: TGTGCCAGCAGCGTAGTAACGGGGGTCCTAAACACCGGGGAG.

The DNA read from the CDR3 is TGTGCCAGCAGCTTAGGACAGGGTAGCTGGGAGACC. It yields the protein CASSLGQGSWET. The whole CDR3 protein reads CASSLGQGSWETYTF. The chain is built from TRBV5-4 and TRBJ1-2, with TRBD1 matching 8 bases. Read coverage stops 3 residues before the CDR3 terminus; the germline J gene supplies the remainder. There are 15 residues in the CDR3. Germline-derived CDR1 and CDR2 are SGHNT and YYREEE (reference sequence).

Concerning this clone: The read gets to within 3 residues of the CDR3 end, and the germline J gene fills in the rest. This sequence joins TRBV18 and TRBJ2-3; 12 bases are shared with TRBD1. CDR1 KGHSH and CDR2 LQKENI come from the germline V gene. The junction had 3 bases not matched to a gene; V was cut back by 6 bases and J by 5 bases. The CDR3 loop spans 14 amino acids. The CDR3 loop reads CASSGQGAEDTQYF. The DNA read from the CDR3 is TGTGCCAGCTCGGGACAGGGGGCAGAAGATACG.

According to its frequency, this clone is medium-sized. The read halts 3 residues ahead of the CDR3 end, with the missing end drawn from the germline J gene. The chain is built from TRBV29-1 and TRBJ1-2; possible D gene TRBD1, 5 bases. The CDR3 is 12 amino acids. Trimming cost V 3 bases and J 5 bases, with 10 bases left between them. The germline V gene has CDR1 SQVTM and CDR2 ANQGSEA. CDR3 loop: CSVELPGYGYTF. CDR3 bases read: TGCAGCGTTGAGTTACCAGGGTATGGC.

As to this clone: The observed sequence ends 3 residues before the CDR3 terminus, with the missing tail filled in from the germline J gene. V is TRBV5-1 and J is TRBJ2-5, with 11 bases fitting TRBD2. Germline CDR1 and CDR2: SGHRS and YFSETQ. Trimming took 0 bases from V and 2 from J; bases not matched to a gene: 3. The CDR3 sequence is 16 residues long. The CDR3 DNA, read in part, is TGCGCCAGCAGCTTGGCTGGGACTAGCGGACAAGAGACC. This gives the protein CASSLAGTSGQET. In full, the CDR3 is CASSLAGTSGQETQYF.

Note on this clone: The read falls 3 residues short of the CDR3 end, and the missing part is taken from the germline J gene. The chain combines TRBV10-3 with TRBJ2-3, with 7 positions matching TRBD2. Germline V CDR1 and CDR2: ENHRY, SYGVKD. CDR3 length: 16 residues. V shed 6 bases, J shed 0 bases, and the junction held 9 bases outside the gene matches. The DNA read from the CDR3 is TGTGCCATCAGCTCGCCGACTAGCCCGAGCACAGATACG. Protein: CAISSPTSPSTDT. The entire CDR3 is CAISSPTSPSTDTQYF.

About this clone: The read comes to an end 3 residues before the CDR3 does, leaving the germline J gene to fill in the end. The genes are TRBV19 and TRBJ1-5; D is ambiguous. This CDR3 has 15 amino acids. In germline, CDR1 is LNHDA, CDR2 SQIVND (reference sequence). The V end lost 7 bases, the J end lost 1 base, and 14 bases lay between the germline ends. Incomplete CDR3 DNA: TGTGCCAGTACCCTCCGGGTCCAGAGCAATCAGCCC. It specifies CASTLRVQSNQP. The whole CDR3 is CASTLRVQSNQPQHF.

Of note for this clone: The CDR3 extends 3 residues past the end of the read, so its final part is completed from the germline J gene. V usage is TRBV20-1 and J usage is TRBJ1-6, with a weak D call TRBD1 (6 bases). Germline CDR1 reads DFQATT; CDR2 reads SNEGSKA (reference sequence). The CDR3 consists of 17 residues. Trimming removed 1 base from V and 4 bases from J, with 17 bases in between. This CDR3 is CSARAPGQSNYNSPLHF. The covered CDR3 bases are TGCAGTGCTAGAGCCCCGGGACAAAGTAATTATAATTCACCC.

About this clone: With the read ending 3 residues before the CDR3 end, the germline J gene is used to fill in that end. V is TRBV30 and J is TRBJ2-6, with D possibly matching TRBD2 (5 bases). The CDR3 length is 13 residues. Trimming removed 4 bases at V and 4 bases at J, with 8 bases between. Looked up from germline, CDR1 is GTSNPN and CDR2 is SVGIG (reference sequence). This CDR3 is CAWTGSGANVLTF. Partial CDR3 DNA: TGTGCCTGGACGGGGTCCGGGGCCAACGTC.

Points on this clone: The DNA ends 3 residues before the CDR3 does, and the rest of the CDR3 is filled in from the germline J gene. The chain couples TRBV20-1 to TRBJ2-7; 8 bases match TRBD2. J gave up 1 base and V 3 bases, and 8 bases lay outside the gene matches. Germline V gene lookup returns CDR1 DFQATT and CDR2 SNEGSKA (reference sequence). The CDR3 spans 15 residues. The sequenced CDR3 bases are TGCAGTGCTAGCGGAGGTAGCGGGGTATCCTACGAG. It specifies CSASGGSGVSYE. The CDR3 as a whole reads CSASGGSGVSYEQYF.

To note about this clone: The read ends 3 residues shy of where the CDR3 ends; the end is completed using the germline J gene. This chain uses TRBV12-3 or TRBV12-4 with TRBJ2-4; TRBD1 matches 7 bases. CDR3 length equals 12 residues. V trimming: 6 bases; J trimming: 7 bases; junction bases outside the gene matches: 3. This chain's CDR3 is CASSPTGNIQYF. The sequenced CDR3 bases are TGTGCCAGCAGCCCGACAGGGAACATT.

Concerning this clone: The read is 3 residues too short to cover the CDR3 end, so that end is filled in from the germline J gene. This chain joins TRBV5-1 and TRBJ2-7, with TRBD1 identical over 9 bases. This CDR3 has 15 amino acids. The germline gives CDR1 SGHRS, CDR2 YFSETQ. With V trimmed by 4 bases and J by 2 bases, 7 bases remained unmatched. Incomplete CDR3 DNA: TGCGCCAGCAGCCCCCCGGGACAGGGACCCTACGAG. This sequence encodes CASSPPGQGPYE. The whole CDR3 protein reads CASSPPGQGPYEQYF.

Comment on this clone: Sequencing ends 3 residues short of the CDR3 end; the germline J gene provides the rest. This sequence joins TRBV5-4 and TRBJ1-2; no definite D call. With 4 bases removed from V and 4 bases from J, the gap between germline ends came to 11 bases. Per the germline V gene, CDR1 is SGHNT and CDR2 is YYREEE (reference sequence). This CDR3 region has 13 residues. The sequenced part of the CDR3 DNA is TGTGCCAGCAGCCTAGATGGCTTCTATGGC. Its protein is CASSLDGFYG. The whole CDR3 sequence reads CASSLDGFYGYTF.

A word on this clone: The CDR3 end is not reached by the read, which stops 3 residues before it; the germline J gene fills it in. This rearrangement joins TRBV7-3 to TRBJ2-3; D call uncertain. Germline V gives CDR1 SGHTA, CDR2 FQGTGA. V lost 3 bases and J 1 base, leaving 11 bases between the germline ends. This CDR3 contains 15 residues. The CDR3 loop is CASSFLAGRTDTQYF. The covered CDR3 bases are TGTGCCAGCAGCTTTCTGGCAGGCCGCACAGATACG.

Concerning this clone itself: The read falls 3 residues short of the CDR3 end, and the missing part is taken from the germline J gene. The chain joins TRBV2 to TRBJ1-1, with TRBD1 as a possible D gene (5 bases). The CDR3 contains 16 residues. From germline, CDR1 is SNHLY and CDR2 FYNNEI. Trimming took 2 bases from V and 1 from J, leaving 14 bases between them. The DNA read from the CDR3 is TGTGCCAGCAGTGAACTCTCCGGGGGTGGGAACACTGAA. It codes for CASSELSGGGNTE. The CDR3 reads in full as CASSELSGGGNTEAFF.

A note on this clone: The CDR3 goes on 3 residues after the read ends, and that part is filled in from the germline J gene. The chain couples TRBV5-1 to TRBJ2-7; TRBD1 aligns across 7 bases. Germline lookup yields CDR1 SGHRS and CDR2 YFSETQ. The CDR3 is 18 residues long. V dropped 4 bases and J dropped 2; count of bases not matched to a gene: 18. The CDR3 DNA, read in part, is TGCGCCAGCAGCACTACCGGGACAGCCGGGACGAGAACCTACGAG. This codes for CASSTTGTAGTRTYE. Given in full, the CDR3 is CASSTTGTAGTRTYEQYF.

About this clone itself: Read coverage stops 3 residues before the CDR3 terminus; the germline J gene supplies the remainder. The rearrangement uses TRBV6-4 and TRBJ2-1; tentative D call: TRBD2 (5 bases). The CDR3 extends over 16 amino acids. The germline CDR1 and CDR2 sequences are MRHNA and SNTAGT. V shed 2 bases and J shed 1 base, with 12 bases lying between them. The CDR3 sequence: CASSDITTGSYNEQFF. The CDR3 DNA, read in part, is TGTGCCAGCAGTGACATAACTACGGGGTCCTACAATGAG.

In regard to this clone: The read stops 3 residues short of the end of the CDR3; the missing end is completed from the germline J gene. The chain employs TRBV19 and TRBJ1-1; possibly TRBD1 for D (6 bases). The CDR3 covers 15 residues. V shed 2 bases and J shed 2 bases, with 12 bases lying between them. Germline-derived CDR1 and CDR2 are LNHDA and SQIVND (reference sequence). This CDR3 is CASSIRGGGNTEAFF. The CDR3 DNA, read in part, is TGTGCCAGTAGTATAAGGGGAGGGGGTAACACTGAA.

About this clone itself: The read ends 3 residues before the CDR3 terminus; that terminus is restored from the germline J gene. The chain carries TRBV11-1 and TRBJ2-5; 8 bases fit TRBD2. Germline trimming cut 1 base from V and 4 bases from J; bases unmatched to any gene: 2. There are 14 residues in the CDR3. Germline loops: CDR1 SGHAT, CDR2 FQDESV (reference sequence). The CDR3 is CASSLELAVETQYF. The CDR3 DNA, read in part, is TGTGCCAGCAGCTTAGAACTAGCGGTAGAGACC.

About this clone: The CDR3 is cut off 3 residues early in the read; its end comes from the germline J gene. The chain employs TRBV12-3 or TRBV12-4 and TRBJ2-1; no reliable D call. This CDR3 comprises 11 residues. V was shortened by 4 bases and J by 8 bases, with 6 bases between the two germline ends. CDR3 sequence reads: CASSSLYEQFF. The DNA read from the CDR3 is TGTGCCAGCAGTTCTCTCTATGAG.

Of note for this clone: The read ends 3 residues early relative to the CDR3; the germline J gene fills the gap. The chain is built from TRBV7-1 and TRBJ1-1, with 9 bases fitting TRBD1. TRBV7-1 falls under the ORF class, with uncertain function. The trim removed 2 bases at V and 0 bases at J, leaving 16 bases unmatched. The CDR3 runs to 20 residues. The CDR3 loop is CASSSKTRDRVLIVNTEAFF. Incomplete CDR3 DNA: TGTGCCAGCAGCTCAAAAACCCGGGACAGGGTTTTAATAGTGAACACTGAA.

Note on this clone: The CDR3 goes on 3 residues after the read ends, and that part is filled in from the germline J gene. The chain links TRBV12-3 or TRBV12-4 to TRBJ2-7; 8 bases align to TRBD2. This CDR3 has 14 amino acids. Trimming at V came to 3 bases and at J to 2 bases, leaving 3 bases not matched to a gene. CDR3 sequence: CASSLGLGPYEQYF. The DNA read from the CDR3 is TGTGCCAGCAGTTTGGGACTAGGCCCCTACGAG.

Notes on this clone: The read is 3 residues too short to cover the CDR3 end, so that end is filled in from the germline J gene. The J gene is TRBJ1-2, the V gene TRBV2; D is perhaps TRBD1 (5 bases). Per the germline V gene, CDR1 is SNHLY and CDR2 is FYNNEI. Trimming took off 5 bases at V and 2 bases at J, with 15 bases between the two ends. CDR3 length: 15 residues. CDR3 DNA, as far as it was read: TGTGCCAGCAGTAAACCCCAGGGCCCCAACTATGGC. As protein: CASSKPQGPNYG. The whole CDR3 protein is CASSKPQGPNYGYTF.

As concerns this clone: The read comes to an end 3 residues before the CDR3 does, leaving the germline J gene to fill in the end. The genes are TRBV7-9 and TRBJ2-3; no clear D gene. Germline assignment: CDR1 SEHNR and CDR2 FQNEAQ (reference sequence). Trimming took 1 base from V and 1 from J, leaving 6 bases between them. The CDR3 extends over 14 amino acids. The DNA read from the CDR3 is TGTGCCAGCAGCTTAGTAGGGCGCACAGATACG. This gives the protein CASSLVGRTDT. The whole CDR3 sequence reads CASSLVGRTDTQYF.

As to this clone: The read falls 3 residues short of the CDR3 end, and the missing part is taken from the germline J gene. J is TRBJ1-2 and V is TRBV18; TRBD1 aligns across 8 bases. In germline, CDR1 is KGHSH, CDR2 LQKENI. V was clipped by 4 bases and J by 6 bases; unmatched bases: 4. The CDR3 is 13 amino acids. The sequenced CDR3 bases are TGTGCCAGCTCACTTTCAGGGGGCGATGGC. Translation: CASSLSGGDG. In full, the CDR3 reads CASSLSGGDGYTF.

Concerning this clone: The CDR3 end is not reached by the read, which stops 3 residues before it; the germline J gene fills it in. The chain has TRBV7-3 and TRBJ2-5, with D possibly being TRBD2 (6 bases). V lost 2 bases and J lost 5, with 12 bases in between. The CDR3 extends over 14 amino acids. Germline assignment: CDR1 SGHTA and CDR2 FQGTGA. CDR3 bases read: TGTGCCAGCAGCTTATCCCCCCGGGGGGAGACC. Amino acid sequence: CASSLSPRGET. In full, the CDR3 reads CASSLSPRGETQYF.

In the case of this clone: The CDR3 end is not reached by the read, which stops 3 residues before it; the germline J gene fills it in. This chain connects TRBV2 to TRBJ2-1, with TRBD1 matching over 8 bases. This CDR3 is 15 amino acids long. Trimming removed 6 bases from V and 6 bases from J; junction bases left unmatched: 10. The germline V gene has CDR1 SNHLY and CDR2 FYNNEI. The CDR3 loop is CASREDREYFNEQFF. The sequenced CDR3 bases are TGTGCCAGCAGGGAGGACAGGGAGTATTTCAATGAG. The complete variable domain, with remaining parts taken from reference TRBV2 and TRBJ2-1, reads EPEVTQTPSHQVTQMGQEVILRCVPISNHLYFYWYRQILGQKVEFLVSFYNNEISEKSEIFDDQFSVERPDGSNFTLKIRSTKLEDSAMYFCASREDREYFNEQFFGPGTRLTVL.

Incomplete CDR3 DNA: TGCGCCAGCAGTGAGGGCGGGAAAGAAGAGACC. Protein product: CASSEGGKEET. The whole CDR3 reads CASSEGGKEETQYF. The chain employs TRBV10-1 and TRBJ2-5; weak D call: TRBD2 (6 bases). The read comes to an end 3 residues before the CDR3 does, leaving the germline J gene to fill in the end. V was cut by 2 bases and J by 3 bases, with 10 bases left in between. Germline-derived CDR1 and CDR2 are WNHNN and SYGVQD (reference sequence). The CDR3 covers 14 residues.

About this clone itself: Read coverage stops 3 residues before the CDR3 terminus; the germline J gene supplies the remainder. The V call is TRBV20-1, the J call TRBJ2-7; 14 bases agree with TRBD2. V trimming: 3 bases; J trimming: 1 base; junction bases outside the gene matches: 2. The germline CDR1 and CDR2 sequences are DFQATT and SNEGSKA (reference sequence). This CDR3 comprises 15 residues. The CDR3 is CSARGTSGSSYEQYF. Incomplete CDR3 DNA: TGCAGTGCTAGGGGGACTAGCGGGAGTTCCTACGAG.

The CDR3 spells CASSNPGPGELFF. CDR3 DNA (partial): TGTGCCAGCAGCAACCCAGGGCCCGGGGAG. The chain recombines TRBV11-2 with TRBJ2-2, with a tentative D call TRBD1 (5 bases). The read stops 3 residues short of the end of the CDR3; the missing end is completed from the germline J gene. CDR1 and CDR2 (germline): SGHAT, FQNNGV. CDR3 size: 13 residues. Trimming removed 5 bases at V and 6 bases at J, with 10 bases between.

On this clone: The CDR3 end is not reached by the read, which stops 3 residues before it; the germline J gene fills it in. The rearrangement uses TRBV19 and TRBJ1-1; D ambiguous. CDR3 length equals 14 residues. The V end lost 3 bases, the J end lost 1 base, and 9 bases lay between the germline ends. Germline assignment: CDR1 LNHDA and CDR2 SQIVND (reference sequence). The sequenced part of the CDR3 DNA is TGTGCCAGTAGTATTCGGTTCCCGAACACTGAA. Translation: CASSIRFPNTE. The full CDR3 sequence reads CASSIRFPNTEAFF.